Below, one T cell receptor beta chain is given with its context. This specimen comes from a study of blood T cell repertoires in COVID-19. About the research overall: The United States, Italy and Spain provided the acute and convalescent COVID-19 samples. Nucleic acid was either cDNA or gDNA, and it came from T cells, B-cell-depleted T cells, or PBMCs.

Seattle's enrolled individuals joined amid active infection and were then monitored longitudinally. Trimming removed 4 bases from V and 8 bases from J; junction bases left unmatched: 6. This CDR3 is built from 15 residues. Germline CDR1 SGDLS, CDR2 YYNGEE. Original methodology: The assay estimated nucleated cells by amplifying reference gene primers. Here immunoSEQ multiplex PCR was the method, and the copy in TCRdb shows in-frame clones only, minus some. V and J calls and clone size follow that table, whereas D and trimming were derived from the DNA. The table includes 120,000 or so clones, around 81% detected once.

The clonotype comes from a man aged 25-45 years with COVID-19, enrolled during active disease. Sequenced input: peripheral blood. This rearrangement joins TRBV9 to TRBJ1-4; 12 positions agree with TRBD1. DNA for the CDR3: TGTGCCAGCAGCCCATCCGGGACAGGGGGCGAAAAACTGTTTTTT. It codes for CASSPSGTGGEKLFF.